This TCR beta chain was observed in a study of cytomegalovirus exposure and HLA in healthy donors. For the study at large: An earlier analysis found roughly 100 million unique TCR beta sequences from 150 million to 200 million T cells. General study points: A later analysis found most CMV-associated TCR beta chains apparently HLA-restricted. The study dropped some indistinguishable V segments, TRBV6-2 and TRBV6-3 among them.

This clone was counted only a few times. Its antigen is not identified. CDR1 and CDR2 from the germline V gene are MRHNA and SNTAGT. The ends lost 2 bases at V and 2 bases at J; junction bases unmatched: 1. The CDR3 loop spans 14 amino acids. PCR was performed using 60 Vbeta and 13 Jbeta primers. Clones were read by immunoSEQ multiplex PCR, and TCRdb kept only the in-frame ones, dropping some. Of 55,000 to 80,000 clones in the sample, 50% to 80% were seen once. This chain joins TRBV6-4 and TRBJ2-5; TRBD1 agrees at 8 bases. The sequencing input was PBMCs. The clonotype was recovered from a man aged 35 to 55 in good health and CMV-seropositive. The CDR3 loop is CASSDRDRQETQYF. In DNA form, the CDR3 reads TGTGCCAGCAGTGACCGGGACAGGCAAGAGACCCAGTACTTC.